The source of this T cell receptor beta chain is a study of CD8 T cells in ankylosing spondylitis. Each TCR beta library was made by quantitative 5'-RACE that incorporated molecular barcodes. MiXCR was run by TCRdb on the 5' RACE reads, yielding one entry per CDR3 protein. The sample yields about 340,000 distinct CDR3 sequences, under 15% seen once. Findings of the study overall: Within ankylosing spondylitis blood, a TCR beta motif made up of seven to nine highly homologous variants appeared to be characteristic. Clones linked with disease were CD8+ and fairly uncommon in the peripheral blood. The authors reported significant enrichment of disease-linked clones in matched ankylosing spondylitis synovial fluid.

Concerning this clonotype: As yet, its antigen is unknown.

The germline gives CDR1 DFQATT, CDR2 SNEGSKA (reference sequence). The CDR3 has 13 residues. The germline V and J ends were trimmed by 6 bases and 1 base, with 12 bases remaining between them. The specimen sequenced was blood, either unsorted or a sorted T cell fraction (not recorded which). The chain has TRBV20-1 and TRBJ1-2; D is unresolved. This TCR was sampled from a male donor with ankylosing spondylitis or in good health (not recorded which). This chain's CDR3 is CSASPGINYGYTF. DNA of the CDR3: TGCAGTGCCTCCCCGGGGATTAACTATGGCTACACCTTC.